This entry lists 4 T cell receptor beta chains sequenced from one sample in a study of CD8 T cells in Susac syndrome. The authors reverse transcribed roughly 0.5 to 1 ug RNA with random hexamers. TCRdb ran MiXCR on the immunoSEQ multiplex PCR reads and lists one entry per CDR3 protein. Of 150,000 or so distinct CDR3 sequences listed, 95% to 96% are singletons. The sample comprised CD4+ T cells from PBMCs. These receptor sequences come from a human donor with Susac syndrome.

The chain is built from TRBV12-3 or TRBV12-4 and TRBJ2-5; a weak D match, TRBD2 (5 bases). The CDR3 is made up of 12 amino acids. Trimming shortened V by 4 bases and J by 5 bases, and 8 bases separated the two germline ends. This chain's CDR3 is CASSSRGETQYF. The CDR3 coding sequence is TGTGCCAGCAGTTCCCGAGGGGAGACCCAGTACTTC.

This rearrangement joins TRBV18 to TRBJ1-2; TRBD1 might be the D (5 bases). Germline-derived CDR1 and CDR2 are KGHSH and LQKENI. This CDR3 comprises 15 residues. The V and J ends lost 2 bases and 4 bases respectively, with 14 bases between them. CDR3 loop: CASSPTDKTAYGYTF. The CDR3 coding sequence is TGTGCCAGCTCACCAACCGATAAGACAGCCTATGGCTACACCTTC.

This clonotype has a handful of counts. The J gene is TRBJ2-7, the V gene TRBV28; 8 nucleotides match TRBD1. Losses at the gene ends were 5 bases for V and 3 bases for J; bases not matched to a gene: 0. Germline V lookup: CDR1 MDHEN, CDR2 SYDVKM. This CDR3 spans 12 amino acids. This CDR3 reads CASSGQGYEQYF. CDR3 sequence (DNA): TGTGCCAGCAGTGGACAGGGCTACGAGCAGTACTTC.

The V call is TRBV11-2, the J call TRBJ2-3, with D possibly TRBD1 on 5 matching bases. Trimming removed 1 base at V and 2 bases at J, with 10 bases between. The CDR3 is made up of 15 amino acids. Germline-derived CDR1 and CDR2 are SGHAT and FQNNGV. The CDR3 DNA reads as TGTGCCAGCAGCTTAGGGGTAGGGGCCACAGATACGCAGTATTTT. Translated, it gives CASSLGVGATDTQYF.